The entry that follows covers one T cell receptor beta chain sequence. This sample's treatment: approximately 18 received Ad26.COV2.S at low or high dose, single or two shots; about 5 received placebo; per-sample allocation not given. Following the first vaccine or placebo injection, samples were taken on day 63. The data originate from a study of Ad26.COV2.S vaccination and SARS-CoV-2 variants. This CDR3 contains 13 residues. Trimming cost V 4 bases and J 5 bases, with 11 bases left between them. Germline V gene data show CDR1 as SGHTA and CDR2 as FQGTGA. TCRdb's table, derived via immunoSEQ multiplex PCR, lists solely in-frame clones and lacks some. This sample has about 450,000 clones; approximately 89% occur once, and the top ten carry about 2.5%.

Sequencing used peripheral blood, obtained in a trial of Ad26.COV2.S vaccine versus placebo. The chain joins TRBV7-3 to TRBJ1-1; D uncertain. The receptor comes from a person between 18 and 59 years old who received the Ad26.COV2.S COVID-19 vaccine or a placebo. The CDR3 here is CASSSSPGTEAFF. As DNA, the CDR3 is TGTGCCAGCAGCTCCTCCCCGGGGACTGAAGCTTTCTTT.